These T cell receptor beta chains were read from a single sample in a study of T cells in Graves' hyperthyroidism and ophthalmopathy. One entry per CDR3 protein results from TCRdb running MiXCR on the multiplex PCR reads. Of some 270,000 distinct CDR3 sequences listed, 24% are singletons. The sample consisted of blood. The source of these receptors is a woman aged 40 to 50 with Graves' ophthalmopathy. Each CDR3 is given with its conserved first and last residue. The D gene is left open where the match is weak. Size tells how often a clone was seen (once, few, many) or the class of an expanded clone, and some rows leave it out.

D: .; J: TRBJ1-5; size: many; V: TRBV7-8; DNA: TGTGCCAGCAGCTTAGTCGGACACGGCCAGCCCCAGCATTTT; CDR3: CASSLVGHGQPQHF
D: .; J: TRBJ2-5; size: many; V: TRBV7-2; DNA: TGTGCCAGCGGAGGTAGGCAGGACCAAGAGACCCAGTACTTC; CDR3: CASGGRQDQETQYF
D: .; J: TRBJ2-2; size: many; V: TRBV3-1; DNA: TGTGCCAGCAGCCATGCGACCGGGGAGCTGTTTTTT; CDR3: CASSHATGELFF
D: TRBD2; J: TRBJ2-1; size: .; V: TRBV9; DNA: TGTGCCAGCAGTTGGACTAGCGGGTCCAATGAGCAGTTCTTC; CDR3: CASSWTSGSNEQFF
D: .; J: TRBJ2-5; size: many; V: TRBV4-2; DNA: TGTGCCAGCAGCCAAGAGGGAGACCGGCCACAAGAGACCCAGTACTTC; CDR3: CASSQEGDRPQETQYF
D: TRBD1; J: TRBJ1-2; size: many; V: TRBV28; DNA: TGTGCCAGCAGTGGGACAGGGAACTATGGCTACACCTTC; CDR3: CASSGTGNYGYTF
D: .; J: TRBJ2-5; size: .; V: TRBV12-5; DNA: TGTGCTAGTGGTTTATCACTACAAGAGACCCAGTACTTC; CDR3: CASGLSLQETQYF
D: .; J: TRBJ2-7; size: many; V: TRBV7-9; DNA: TGTGCCAGCAGCTTACCGGCTGGGACCGCCTACGAGCAGTACTTC; CDR3: CASSLPAGTAYEQYF
D: .; J: TRBJ1-5; size: many; V: TRBV12-3/TRBV12-4; DNA: TGTGCCAGCAGTTTTGACGGACATAGCAATCAGCCCCAGCATTTT; CDR3: CASSFDGHSNQPQHF
D: TRBD1; J: TRBJ2-7; size: many; V: TRBV28; DNA: TGTGCCAGCAGGTCCGGGACAGTCGTCTACGAGCAGTACTTC; CDR3: CASRSGTVVYEQYF
D: TRBD1; J: TRBJ1-1; size: .; V: TRBV6-1; DNA: TGTGCCAGCAGTCGCGGACAGGGCCTTGAAGCTTTCTTT; CDR3: CASSRGQGLEAFF
D: TRBD1; J: TRBJ1-1; size: .; V: TRBV19; DNA: TGTGCCAGTAGTAGATGGGACAGGGTCATGAACACTGAAGCTTTCTTT; CDR3: CASSRWDRVMNTEAFF
D: .; J: TRBJ1-1; size: many; V: TRBV19; DNA: TGTGCCAGTAGTAAGGCGTTTATGAACACTGAAGCTTTCTTT; CDR3: CASSKAFMNTEAFF
D: .; J: TRBJ2-7; size: .; V: TRBV12-3/TRBV12-4; DNA: TGTGCCAGCAGTTCGGGACGGACTACCTACGAGCAGTACTTC; CDR3: CASSSGRTTYEQYF
D: TRBD1; J: TRBJ1-6; size: many; V: TRBV30; DNA: TGTGCCTGGAGTGTCCGAGACAGGGATAATTCACCCCTCCACTTT; CDR3: CAWSVRDRDNSPLHF
D: TRBD1; J: TRBJ1-5; size: .; V: TRBV29-1; DNA: TGCAGCGTTGTTTTGGGACAGGTCTATAGCAATCAGCCCCAGCATTTT; CDR3: CSVVLGQVYSNQPQHF
D: .; J: TRBJ1-1; size: many; V: TRBV9; DNA: TGTGCCAGCAGCTCTCGTCAAACAGGGGAAGCTTTCTTT; CDR3: CASSSRQTGEAFF
D: TRBD2; J: TRBJ2-7; size: many; V: TRBV2; DNA: TGTGCCAGCAGTGAATCGGGTAGCGGGAGGGGTCGACTCGGCGAGCAGTACTTC; CDR3: CASSESGSGRGRLGEQYF
D: TRBD2; J: TRBJ2-7; size: many; V: TRBV19; DNA: TGTGCCAGTCAGCCCCTGCGGGAGGTTTCCTACGAGCAGTACTTC; CDR3: CASQPLREVSYEQYF
D: TRBD1; J: TRBJ1-2; size: .; V: TRBV25-1; DNA: TGTGCCAGCAGTACTGGGACAGCCGATGGCTACACCTTC; CDR3: CASSTGTADGYTF
D: .; J: TRBJ1-5; size: many; V: TRBV15; DNA: TGTGCCACCAGCAGAGGCGGACAGCCACAGCCCCAGCATTTT; CDR3: CATSRGGQPQPQHF
D: .; J: TRBJ1-1; size: .; V: TRBV30; DNA: TGTGCCTGGAGTGTCGGCAGGAACACTGAAGCTTTCTTT; CDR3: CAWSVGRNTEAFF
D: TRBD1; J: TRBJ1-1; size: many; V: TRBV19; DNA: TGTGCCAGTAGTCTCCGGACAGGGTTGAACACTGAAGCTTTCTTT; CDR3: CASSLRTGLNTEAFF
D: TRBD1; J: TRBJ1-2; size: few; V: TRBV18; DNA: TGTGCCAGCTCGGCTGACGGGACAGTGGATTGGGGCTACACCTTC; CDR3: CASSADGTVDWGYTF
D: .; J: TRBJ1-2; size: many; V: TRBV3-1; DNA: TGTGCCAGCAGCCAAGAAGTAAACTATGGCTACACCTTC; CDR3: CASSQEVNYGYTF
D: .; J: TRBJ1-5; size: many; V: TRBV20-1; DNA: TGCAGTGCTAGTGGGGGGGGTAGCAATCAGCCCCAGCATTTT; CDR3: CSASGGGSNQPQHF
D: TRBD1; J: TRBJ2-2; size: many; V: TRBV6-1; DNA: TGTGCCAGCAGGCCAACTCGAGGACAGGGTATCACCGGGGAGCCGTTTTTT; CDR3: CASRPTRGQGITGEPFF
D: TRBD1; J: TRBJ2-7; size: many; V: TRBV6-1; DNA: TGTGCCAGCAGTAGGGACAGGGTCGTCCACGAGCAGTACTTC; CDR3: CASSRDRVVHEQYF
D: TRBD2; J: TRBJ2-7; size: many; V: TRBV5-1; DNA: TGCGCCAGCAGCTTGGGGGCTAGCGGGAGTGACGAGCAGTACTTC; CDR3: CASSLGASGSDEQYF
D: .; J: TRBJ2-2; size: few; V: TRBV9; DNA: TGTGCCAGCACCCCTGGAGAGACCGGGGAGCTGTTTTTT; CDR3: CASTPGETGELFF
D: TRBD2; J: TRBJ2-7; size: many; V: TRBV20-1; DNA: TGCAGTGCCAGACTAGCGGTTGGTGGTTACGAGCAGTACTTC; CDR3: CSARLAVGGYEQYF
D: .; J: TRBJ1-2; size: many; V: TRBV20-1; DNA: TGCAGTGCTAGAGGGCAGGGCCCACCCTATGGCTACACCTTC; CDR3: CSARGQGPPYGYTF
D: .; J: TRBJ1-2; size: .; V: TRBV7-6; DNA: TGTGCCAGCAGCGAAACAGGATCTAACTATGGCTACACCTTC; CDR3: CASSETGSNYGYTF
D: .; J: TRBJ2-2; size: few; V: TRBV24-1; DNA: TGTGCCACCAGTGATTTGCCGGGGCTCCCGAACACCGGGGAGCTGTTTTTT; CDR3: CATSDLPGLPNTGELFF
D: .; J: TRBJ1-2; size: .; V: TRBV6-1; DNA: TGTGCCAGCACCGCAATCTCCACGGGTGGCTACACCTTC; CDR3: CASTAISTGGYTF
D: .; J: TRBJ1-1; size: many; V: TRBV3-1; DNA: TGTGCCAGCAGCCAATTACTCGGGGCTGAAGCTTTCTTT; CDR3: CASSQLLGAEAFF
D: .; J: TRBJ1-5; size: .; V: TRBV6-5; DNA: TGTGCCAGCAGTTACGGAATTTGCAATCAGCCCCAGCATTTT; CDR3: CASSYGICNQPQHF
D: TRBD2; J: TRBJ2-2; size: many; V: TRBV6-5; DNA: TGTGCCAGCAGCCTCGGGACTACCAACACCGGGGAGCTGTTTTTT; CDR3: CASSLGTTNTGELFF
D: TRBD2; J: TRBJ2-3; size: many; V: TRBV28; DNA: TGTGCCAGCAGTTTGGGCGGGAGGACTGATACGCAGTATTTT; CDR3: CASSLGGRTDTQYF
D: TRBD1; J: TRBJ2-5; size: many; V: TRBV12-5; DNA: TGTGCTAGTGGTTTGCCCCCCGCGCAGGGGGCTCCTTTTGGGTACCAAGAGACCCAGTACTTC; CDR3: CASGLPPAQGAPFGYQETQYF
D: .; J: TRBJ2-7; size: many; V: TRBV6-1; DNA: TGTGCCAGCAGGCGTTTCTACGAGCAGTACTTC; CDR3: CASRRFYEQYF
D: TRBD1; J: TRBJ2-4; size: many; V: TRBV28; DNA: TGTGCCAGCAGTTCCTCCCGGGACAGGCCGGGCAAAAACATTCAGTACTTC; CDR3: CASSSSRDRPGKNIQYF
D: .; J: TRBJ2-1; size: many; V: TRBV28; DNA: TGTGCCAGCACCCGATGGGGGACAACTTACAATGAGCAGTTCTTC; CDR3: CASTRWGTTYNEQFF
D: TRBD2; J: TRBJ2-1; size: many; V: TRBV24-1; DNA: TGTGCCACCAGTGATACTAGCGCGGGCCTCAATGAGCAGTTCTTC; CDR3: CATSDTSAGLNEQFF
D: .; J: TRBJ1-3; size: many; V: TRBV10-1; DNA: TGCGCCAGCAGTGAAAATGACGGAAACACCATATATTTT; CDR3: CASSENDGNTIYF
D: .; J: TRBJ2-5; size: many; V: TRBV6-5; DNA: TGTGCCAGCCAACGGGGACCTCAAGAGACCCAGTACTTC; CDR3: CASQRGPQETQYF
D: .; J: TRBJ1-2; size: .; V: TRBV24-1; DNA: TGTGCCACCAGTGATTTGCCCCCGACAGAAAACTATGGCTACACCTTC; CDR3: CATSDLPPTENYGYTF
D: TRBD2; J: TRBJ2-2; size: few; V: TRBV11-2; DNA: TGTGCCAGCTCCACCATACCGGCAGCGGGACGGAGTTTCACCGGGGAGCTGTTTTTT; CDR3: CASSTIPAAGRSFTGELFF
D: TRBD1; J: TRBJ2-7; size: many; V: TRBV30; DNA: TGTGCCTGGACTCCCCGGGACAGGGGGAGCTCCTACGAGCAGTACTTC; CDR3: CAWTPRDRGSSYEQYF
D: TRBD2; J: TRBJ2-5; size: many; V: TRBV10-3; DNA: TGTGCCATCAGTGAGGGACTAGCGGGAGTGGAGACCCAGTACTTC; CDR3: CAISEGLAGVETQYF
D: .; J: TRBJ2-7; size: few; V: TRBV12-3/TRBV12-4; DNA: TGTGCCAGCAGTTTGCTGGGGCTCTCCTACGAGCAGTACTTC; CDR3: CASSLLGLSYEQYF
D: .; J: TRBJ1-1; size: .; V: TRBV5-1; DNA: TGCGCCAGCAGCTTGGCCCCAATACGTATGAACACTGAAGCTTTCTTT; CDR3: CASSLAPIRMNTEAFF
D: .; J: TRBJ2-2; size: .; V: TRBV11-3; DNA: TGTGCCAGCAGCTATGAAGGGGGCACCGGGGAGCTGTTTTTT; CDR3: CASSYEGGTGELFF